What follows are 18 T cell receptor beta chains derived from one specimen sequenced in a study of T cell changes during pregnancy in multiple sclerosis. Assay: immunoSEQ multiplex PCR; the TCRdb copy retains only in-frame clones and omits some. The sample contains 70,000 to 80,000 clones, 80% to 95% of which appear only once. The specimen comprised peripheral blood, sampled after pregnancy. The receptors come from a female donor in good health, enrolled as a control in a pregnancy study.

Turning to this clone: One end of the junction fails to match germline, which may point to a read error. The rearrangement uses TRBV5-1 and TRBJ2-1; 8 nucleotides line up with TRBD2. The CDR3 extends over 16 amino acids. In germline, CDR1 is SGHRS, CDR2 YFSETQ. CDR3 bases: TGCGCCAGCAGGTTGGGCGTTAGCGGGAATTACAATGAGCAGTTCTTC. Residues: CASRLGVSGNYNEQFF.

J is TRBJ2-7 and V is TRBV10-1; D not resolved. The CDR3 totals 13 residues. The germline V gene encodes CDR1 WNHNN and CDR2 SYGVQD (reference sequence). Trimming left V 6 bases short and J 2 bases short, with 11 bases between. The CDR3 region is CASRGDNPYEQYF. The CDR3 nucleotides are TGCGCCAGCAGAGGTGACAACCCCTACGAGCAGTACTTC.

The V and J genes are TRBV4-2 and TRBJ2-3, with D perhaps TRBD2 (6 bases). Between the trimmed V and J ends, which lost 5 bases and 6 bases, there was a span of 12 bases. Looked up from germline, CDR1 is LGHNA and CDR2 is YNFKEQ. CDR3 size: 13 residues. CDR3 DNA sequence: TGTGCCAGCAGCGCGCCGGGGAGGGATACGCAGTATTTT. Translation: CASSAPGRDTQYF.

This clone was recorded only once. This chain uses TRBV7-9 with TRBJ1-2; D is undetermined. This CDR3 spans 13 amino acids. The V gene lost 3 bases and the J gene lost 4 bases, with 9 bases spanning the gap. Germline V gives CDR1 SEHNR, CDR2 FQNEAQ (reference sequence). CDR3 nucleotide sequence: TGTGCCAGCAGCTTGGGGAGGATCTATGGCTACACCTTC. Its protein is CASSLGRIYGYTF.

The chain has TRBV20-1 and TRBJ1-1; D is ambiguous. Germline V gene data show CDR1 as DFQATT and CDR2 as SNEGSKA (reference sequence). This CDR3 has 11 residues. The V gene lost 7 bases and the J gene lost 6 bases, with 12 bases spanning the gap. The CDR3 DNA reads TGCAGTGTCGGGGTGGTGGCTGAAGCTTTCTTT. Translating gives CSVGVVAEAFF.

This chain uses TRBV6-1 with TRBJ1-1; D possibly corresponds to TRBD1 (6 bases). Per the germline V gene, CDR1 is MNHNS and CDR2 is SASEGT. V was clipped by 1 base and J by 8 bases, with 8 bases between them. This CDR3 region has 12 residues. The CDR3 DNA is TGTGCCAGCAGTGAAGTCAGGGGCGAAGCTTTCTTT. This encodes CASSEVRGEAFF.

The V and J genes are TRBV19 and TRBJ2-5; the D is unclear. This CDR3 has 14 amino acids. The ends were cut back, 5 bases at V and 3 bases at J, with 13 bases in the middle. Per germline, CDR1 LNHDA and CDR2 SQIVND (reference sequence). CDR3 sequence reads: CASSPLGYEETQYF. In DNA, the CDR3 is TGTGCCAGTAGTCCTCTGGGCTATGAAGAGACCCAGTACTTC.

This chain connects TRBV7-9 to TRBJ2-5, with 10 nucleotides matching TRBD1. Germline-derived CDR1 and CDR2 are SEHNR and FQNEAQ (reference sequence). This CDR3 has 17 residues. The J segment lost 4 bases and the V segment lost 6 bases, leaving 14 bases of the junction unmatched. This chain's CDR3 is CASRFQRAGQGSETQYF. DNA for the CDR3: TGTGCCAGCAGGTTTCAGCGGGCGGGACAGGGGTCAGAGACCCAGTACTTC.

V is TRBV11-3 and J is TRBJ2-5; the D is unclear. V lost 1 base, J lost 5 bases, and 8 bases lay in between. Germline V gene lookup returns CDR1 SGHNT and CDR2 YENEEA. CDR3 length: 13 residues. In nucleotides, the CDR3 is TGTGCCAGCAGCTTAGGAGGTGGTGAGACCCAGTACTTC. Encoded protein: CASSLGGGETQYF.

The chain couples TRBV28 to TRBJ2-2; 8 nucleotides match TRBD1. V dropped 10 bases and J dropped 4; count of bases not matched to a gene: 8. CDR1 is MDHEN and CDR2 is SYDVKM in the germline V gene. CDR3 size: 14 residues. The CDR3 sequence: CATSGQGGTGELFF. The CDR3 DNA is TGTGCCACTTCAGGACAGGGTGGCACCGGGGAGCTGTTTTTT.

This chain joins TRBV11-2 and TRBJ2-2; no clear D gene. This CDR3 contains 11 residues. CDR1 is SGHAT, CDR2 FQNNGV, per germline. Trimming took 5 bases from V and 5 from J, leaving 3 bases between them. The CDR3 loop is CASSLTGELFF. Here the CDR3 DNA reads TGTGCCAGCAGCCTGACCGGGGAGCTGTTTTTT. Full variable domain (remainder filled in from reference TRBV11-2 and TRBJ2-2): EAGVAQSPRYKIIEKRQSVAFWCNPISGHATLYWYQQILGQGPKLLIQFQNNGVVDDSQLPKDRFSAERLKGVDSTLKIQPAKLEDSAVYLCASSLTGELFFGEGSRLTVL.

The rearrangement joins TRBV28 to TRBJ1-1, with D possibly matching TRBD1 (5 bases). Germline CDR1 and CDR2: MDHEN and SYDVKM. The CDR3 length is 15 residues. V lost 3 bases, J lost 0 bases, and 11 bases lay in between. The CDR3 region is CASSFGRGLNTEAFF. DNA of the CDR3: TGTGCCAGCAGTTTTGGGAGGGGTCTGAACACTGAAGCTTTCTTT. Supplemented by reference TRBV28 and TRBJ1-1, the full variable domain reads DVKVTQSSRYLVKRTGEKVFLECVQDMDHENMFWYRQDPGLGLRLIYFSYDVKMKEKGDIPEGYSVSREKKERFSLILESASTNQTSMYLCASSFGRGLNTEAFFGQGTRLTVV.

This clone was detected only a few times. V usage is TRBV7-9 and J usage is TRBJ1-2; 7 positions agree with TRBD1. V lost 2 bases to trimming and J lost 4 bases; unmatched junction nucleotides: 4. The CDR3 consists of 14 residues. Per the germline V gene, CDR1 is SEHNR and CDR2 is FQNEAQ (reference sequence). The chain's CDR3 is CASSLPDRVYGYTF. CDR3 sequence (DNA): TGTGCCAGCAGCTTACCTGACAGGGTCTATGGCTACACCTTC.

The CDR3 reads CASSNATGQPQHF. As DNA, the CDR3 is TGTGCCAGCAGCAACGCAACGGGTCAGCCCCAGCATTTT. The V and J genes are TRBV6-4 and TRBJ1-5, with D hard to call. V was cut by 6 bases and J by 6 bases, with 12 bases left in between. The CDR3 length is 13 residues. The germline CDR1 and CDR2 sequences are MRHNA and SNTAGT.

The chain has TRBV7-3 and TRBJ2-1; 8 bases are shared with TRBD2. The germline V gene encodes CDR1 SGHTA and CDR2 FQGTGA. J gave up 5 bases and V 5 bases, and 8 bases lay outside the gene matches. The CDR3 consists of 15 residues. The CDR3 loop is CASSLLLAANNEQFF. In DNA, the CDR3 is TGTGCCAGCAGCCTTCTACTAGCGGCAAACAATGAGCAGTTCTTC.

The rearrangement joins TRBV7-2 to TRBJ2-1; 12 positions agree with TRBD2. CDR1 is SGHTA, CDR2 FQGNSA, per germline. This CDR3 is 16 amino acids long. With V trimmed by 5 bases and J by 6 bases, 8 bases remained unmatched. CDR3 nucleotides: TGTGCCAGCAGCCCCGGACTAGCGGGAATGGGCAATGAGCAGTTCTTC. It codes for CASSPGLAGMGNEQFF.

The CDR3 protein is CAGGSGNQPQHF. For the CDR3, the DNA is TGTGCGGGGGGGAGTGGCAATCAGCCCCAGCATTTT. The gene calls are TRBV28 and TRBJ1-5; possible D gene TRBD1, 5 bases. CDR1 is MDHEN, CDR2 SYDVKM, per germline. The CDR3 totals 12 residues.

The chain combines TRBV2 with TRBJ2-1; 12 bases map to TRBD2. CDR3 length: 16 residues. With V trimmed by 6 bases and J by 7 bases, 10 bases remained unmatched. CDR1 SNHLY and CDR2 FYNNEI come from the germline V gene. CDR3 sequence: CASSGITSGGRNEQFF. The CDR3 DNA reads TGTGCCAGCAGCGGTATTACTAGCGGGGGGAGGAATGAGCAGTTCTTC.